This T cell receptor beta chain was sequenced for a study of liver allograft versus peripheral blood T cells. Across the study: Repertoires from peripheral blood of liver transplant recipients were compared with those inside their transplanted livers. Study-level findings and limits: Reported data describe T cell receptor repertoires within liver allografts as differing from those in peripheral blood.

This clonotype was found many times. Its antigen is not identified. TCRdb passed the reads through MiXCR, listing each CDR3 protein once. The sample lists about 14,000 distinct CDR3 sequences; roughly 18% were seen once. This TCR was sampled from a human patient who had a liver transplant. The T cells may come from the graft donor.

CDR3: CASRSGTDNSPLHF. Written as DNA, the CDR3 is TGTGCCAGCAGGTCCGGGACGGATAATTCACCCCTCCACTTT. V is TRBV12-3 or TRBV12-4 and J is TRBJ1-6; D perhaps matches TRBD1 (5 bases). The CDR3 sequence is 14 residues long. The ends were cut back, 6 bases at V and 5 bases at J, with 11 bases in the middle.